The clone carrying this T cell receptor (beta chain) occurred many times. What it binds is unknown. This sample is part of a study of metastatic and nonmetastatic thyroid tumors. About the study: From malignant and benign thyroid patients, repertoires in blood and in tumor or nodule tissue were compared.

Study-wide results and limits: Reportedly, malignant thyroid tumors had significantly higher TCR beta diversity than benign nodules, in blood and tumor.

The V end was cut by 7 bases, the J end by 7 bases, with 26 bases between. Germline V gives CDR1 LGHNA, CDR2 YNFKEQ. The CDR3 covers 18 residues. Source study methods: Across clinicopathological groups, CDR3 differences served as the basis for building a distant-metastasis classifier for papillary thyroid cancer. TCRdb reassembled clones from the PCR reads with MiXCR. TCRdb, rather than the study authors, made the V and J calls. Found here are about 25,000 clones, approximately 22% of them singletons; the top ten hold around 4.4%. Each patient went into thyroid surgery without having received any treatment.

The chain joins TRBV4-2 to TRBJ2-6; D might be TRBD1 (6 bases). What was sequenced was adjacent normal tissue. The clonotype originates from a female donor with papillary thyroid cancer or a benign thyroid nodule (not recorded which). Some clones in this sample may be carry-over from other donors' samples. CDR3 loop: CASMPRGTFVSGANVLTF. Written as DNA, the CDR3 is TGTGCCAGCATGCCCCGTGGGACATTTGTTAGTGGAGCCAACGTCCTGACTTTC.